The present T cell receptor (beta chain) was sequenced within a study of cytomegalovirus exposure and HLA in healthy donors. Trimming removed 3 bases at V and 7 bases at J, with 21 bases between. CDR3 length: 16 amino acids. Germline CDR1 is SGHRS and CDR2 is YFSETQ. Use of 60 Vbeta and 13 Jbeta primers characterized the PCR. Sequencing used immunoSEQ multiplex PCR; TCRdb keeps in-frame clones, though not all of them. In the table there are roughly 150,000 clones, 64% of which are singletons. The V call is TRBV5-1, the J call TRBJ2-3; weak D call: TRBD2 (6 bases). The receptor comes from a woman younger than 45 in good health and CMV-seropositive. Material for sequencing was PBMCs. DNA of the CDR3: TGCGCCAGCAGCTCATTCCCGGGACTTACGTCGTATACGCAGTATTTT. Translated: CASSSFPGLTSYTQYF.